A selection of T cell receptor beta chains follows, all from one sample in a study of blood T cell repertoires in COVID-19. Assay used: immunoSEQ multiplex PCR; TCRdb lists only in-frame clones, some missing. Of around 170,000 clones detected, about 91% appear once; the ten largest clones hold about 4.1%. Sequencing used peripheral blood. The receptors here all came from a woman aged 25 to 45 with acute or convalescent COVID-19. Each CDR3 is given with its conserved first and last residue. The order of the fields is CDR3 protein, V gene, clone size, J gene. Some rows have no size entry. The others give once, few or many, or a class for an expanded clone.

CDR3 protein: CASSLGIVAGGFNEQFF
V gene: TRBV11-3
clone size: -
J gene: TRBJ2-1

CDR3 protein: CASSLWRMGGYEQYF
V gene: TRBV28
clone size: -
J gene: TRBJ2-7

CDR3 protein: CASTYVGGLNSPLHF
V gene: TRBV6-4
clone size: -
J gene: TRBJ1-6

CDR3 protein: CASSYRGNSDTQYF
V gene: TRBV6-5
clone size: -
J gene: TRBJ2-3

CDR3 protein: CASRQGVNTEAFF
V gene: TRBV6-6
clone size: -
J gene: TRBJ1-1

CDR3 protein: CASSSGLADTGELFF
V gene: TRBV18
clone size: -
J gene: TRBJ2-2

CDR3 protein: CASSPQTRGDEQFF
V gene: TRBV7-2
clone size: -
J gene: TRBJ2-1

CDR3 protein: CASGGETQYF
V gene: TRBV6-5
clone size: -
J gene: TRBJ2-5

CDR3 protein: CASSFSTGSTEAFF
V gene: TRBV5-1
clone size: -
J gene: TRBJ1-1

CDR3 protein: CASGRPNQPQHF
V gene: TRBV12-3/TRBV12-4
clone size: once
J gene: TRBJ1-5

CDR3 protein: CASCTGVSPLHF
V gene: TRBV28
clone size: -
J gene: TRBJ1-6

CDR3 protein: CASSSPSDTIYF
V gene: TRBV28
clone size: few
J gene: TRBJ1-3

CDR3 protein: CASSEARGLGNTIYF
V gene: TRBV2
clone size: -
J gene: TRBJ1-3

CDR3 protein: CASSLPRDANTGELFF
V gene: TRBV5-1
clone size: -
J gene: TRBJ2-2

CDR3 protein: CASRRLAGVDYEQFF
V gene: TRBV2
clone size: -
J gene: TRBJ2-1

CDR3 protein: CASSEAVPGANVLTF
V gene: TRBV6-1
clone size: -
J gene: TRBJ2-6

CDR3 protein: CSVVGTAYEQYF
V gene: TRBV29-1
clone size: -
J gene: TRBJ2-7

CDR3 protein: CASSLGGLTNEKLFF
V gene: TRBV28
clone size: -
J gene: TRBJ1-4

CDR3 protein: CASVWDFVNTEAFF
V gene: TRBV21-1
clone size: -
J gene: TRBJ1-1

CDR3 protein: CASSNDEQPQHF
V gene: TRBV21-1
clone size: -
J gene: TRBJ1-5

CDR3 protein: CASSPKLAGNTGELFF
V gene: TRBV18
clone size: -
J gene: TRBJ2-2

CDR3 protein: CAWRQGASQPQHF
V gene: TRBV30
clone size: -
J gene: TRBJ1-5

CDR3 protein: CASSLGGGYTF
V gene: TRBV7-9
clone size: once
J gene: TRBJ1-2

CDR3 protein: CASSKNRGEKLFF
V gene: TRBV7-6
clone size: -
J gene: TRBJ1-4

CDR3 protein: CASSSGKNQPQHF
V gene: TRBV4-1
clone size: once
J gene: TRBJ1-5

CDR3 protein: CASRTLAGQGYNEQFF
V gene: TRBV25-1
clone size: -
J gene: TRBJ2-1

CDR3 protein: CASTRTPYNEQFF
V gene: TRBV12-3/TRBV12-4
clone size: once
J gene: TRBJ2-1

CDR3 protein: CASSLSGGSLSYQFF
V gene: TRBV28
clone size: -
J gene: TRBJ2-1

CDR3 protein: CASSFDRRNTEAFF
V gene: TRBV11-2
clone size: -
J gene: TRBJ1-1

CDR3 protein: CASSPTGNTGELFF
V gene: TRBV6-5
clone size: -
J gene: TRBJ2-2

CDR3 protein: CAITQGSGTDTQYF
V gene: TRBV2
clone size: -
J gene: TRBJ2-3

CDR3 protein: CASSSDRNTEAFF
V gene: TRBV7-2
clone size: -
J gene: TRBJ1-1

CDR3 protein: CASSQIGASGNTIYF
V gene: TRBV5-4
clone size: -
J gene: TRBJ1-3

CDR3 protein: CAWSHGRIYNEQFF
V gene: TRBV30
clone size: once
J gene: TRBJ2-1

CDR3 protein: CASSPFSQKAQPQHF
V gene: TRBV7-2
clone size: -
J gene: TRBJ1-5

CDR3 protein: CATSESAGGEAFF
V gene: TRBV24-1
clone size: -
J gene: TRBJ1-1